The 9 T cell receptor beta chains reported below all come from one sample, sequenced in a study of blood T cells in healthy people across ages (dated by TCRdb to between 2015 and 2016). Library creation used 5' RACE. The sequencing machine was an Illumina HiSeq 2500. A second PCR of about 7 to 12 cycles was run with a J-beta primer mix and a sample-barcoded 5' primer. Using fastp trimming at Q25 and MiXCR clonotype assembly, TCRdb reanalyzed the public sequencing data and kept in-frame beta chains. Entries that share a CDR3 protein sequence are merged under the most common genes and DNA. In this sample the table shows about 640,000 distinct CDR3 sequences, about 30% of which occur a single time. The ten largest clones add up to 15% to 19% of the sample. The source material was blood. The source is a woman older than 75 in good health.

As concerns this clonotype: A much larger clone lies a single base off, so this may be a read error. The rearrangement uses TRBV29-1 and TRBJ1-2; tentative D call: TRBD1 (5 bases). Trimming stripped 4 bases from V and 4 bases from J, with 7 bases between. Germline loops: CDR1 SQVTM, CDR2 ANQGSEA. The CDR3 is made up of 11 amino acids. The DNA of the CDR3 is TGCAGCGTTGGGACACGCTATGGCTACACCTTC. Protein: CSVGTRYGYTF.

The table lists this clonotype with a few counts. CDR3 protein: CASSLFSQTFSQGINQPQHF. Written as DNA, the CDR3 is TGTGCCAGCAGCTTATTTTCCCAAACTTTTAGCCAGGGGATCAATCAGCCCCAGCATTTT. This chain connects TRBV7-2 to TRBJ1-5, with D tentatively TRBD1 (6 bases). The V and J ends lost 2 bases and 3 bases respectively, with 26 bases between them. CDR1 SGHTA and CDR2 FQGNSA come from the germline V gene. This CDR3 spans 20 amino acids.

The chain's CDR3 is CASRPGGEWSPLHF. CDR3 nucleotides: TGTGCCAGCAGGCCAGGGGGAGAATGGTCACCCCTCCACTTT. The chain carries TRBV7-2 and TRBJ1-6; 7 nucleotides line up with TRBD1. Trimming at V came to 6 bases and at J to 10 bases, leaving 9 bases not matched to a gene. The CDR3 consists of 14 residues. Germline assignment: CDR1 SGHTA and CDR2 FQGNSA.

Note on this clonotype: A read error is possible here, since a much larger clone lies one base away. The final CDR3 position lacks the conserved phenylalanine or tryptophan, pointing to a likely read error. The chain recombines TRBV6-6 with TRBJ1-5; D is unclear. The CDR3 consists of 14 residues. The germline V gene encodes CDR1 MNHNY and CDR2 SVGAGI (reference sequence). Deletions cut 6 bases from V and 0 bases from J, with 9 bases between. The CDR3 region is CASRKGDSNQPQHC. The CDR3 nucleotides read TGTGCCAGCAGGAAGGGAGATAGCAATCAGCCCCAGCATTGT.

This clonotype was counted at least ten times. J is TRBJ2-3 and V is TRBV7-2; 14 nucleotides agree with TRBD2. J gave up 2 bases and V 5 bases, and 3 bases lay outside the gene matches. The CDR3 covers 16 residues. The germline V gene encodes CDR1 SGHTA and CDR2 FQGNSA. The CDR3 sequence: CASSRTSGGYTDTQYF. For the CDR3, the DNA is TGTGCCAGCAGCCGGACTAGCGGGGGGTACACAGATACGCAGTATTTT. The variable domain in full, completed from reference TRBV7-2 and TRBJ2-3, reads GAGVSQSPSNKVTEKGKDVELRCDPISGHTALYWYRQSLGQGLEFLIYFQGNSAPDKSGLPSDRFSAERTGGSVSTLTIQRTQQEDSAVYLCASSRTSGGYTDTQYFGPGTRLTVL.

In this sample, this clonotype turned up a few times. The rearrangement links TRBV9 to TRBJ1-4; maybe TRBD1 (6 bases). V was pared by 0 bases and J by 3 bases, with 21 bases between. This CDR3 region has 19 residues. The germline V gene has CDR1 SGDLS and CDR2 YYNGEE. The CDR3 coding sequence is TGTGCCAGCAGCGTAGGAGCATGGGGGGCTGAAGAGTCTAATGAAAAACTGTTTTTT. Protein sequence: CASSVGAWGAEESNEKLFF.

This clonotype was picked up many times. The V call is TRBV20-1, the J call TRBJ2-5; a weak D match, TRBD1 (6 bases). V was trimmed by 4 bases and J by 2 bases, leaving 14 bases between them. Germline CDR1 DFQATT, CDR2 SNEGSKA (reference sequence). The CDR3 is 14 amino acids. The CDR3: CSAISGTTQETQYF. CDR3 nucleotide sequence: TGCAGTGCTATCTCCGGGACAACACAAGAGACCCAGTACTTC.

At least ten counts were recorded for this clonotype. The chain carries TRBV12-3 or TRBV12-4 and TRBJ1-5; tentatively, D is TRBD1 (6 bases). Trimming took off 6 bases at V and 0 bases at J, with 9 bases between the two ends. This CDR3 comprises 14 residues. The CDR3 DNA follows: TGTGCCAGCAGCAACAGGGTTAGCAATCAGCCCCAGCATTTT. Translated, it gives CASSNRVSNQPQHF.

The chain combines TRBV20-1 with TRBJ1-5, with 8 bases that match TRBD1. The CDR3 loop spans 13 amino acids. Germline lookup yields CDR1 DFQATT and CDR2 SNEGSKA (reference sequence). Unmatched junction bases numbered 4, after V lost 3 bases and J lost 6 bases. CDR3 DNA: TGCAGTGCTAGTCAGGGGGCGAGTCAGCCCCAGCATTTT. Encoded protein: CSASQGASQPQHF.